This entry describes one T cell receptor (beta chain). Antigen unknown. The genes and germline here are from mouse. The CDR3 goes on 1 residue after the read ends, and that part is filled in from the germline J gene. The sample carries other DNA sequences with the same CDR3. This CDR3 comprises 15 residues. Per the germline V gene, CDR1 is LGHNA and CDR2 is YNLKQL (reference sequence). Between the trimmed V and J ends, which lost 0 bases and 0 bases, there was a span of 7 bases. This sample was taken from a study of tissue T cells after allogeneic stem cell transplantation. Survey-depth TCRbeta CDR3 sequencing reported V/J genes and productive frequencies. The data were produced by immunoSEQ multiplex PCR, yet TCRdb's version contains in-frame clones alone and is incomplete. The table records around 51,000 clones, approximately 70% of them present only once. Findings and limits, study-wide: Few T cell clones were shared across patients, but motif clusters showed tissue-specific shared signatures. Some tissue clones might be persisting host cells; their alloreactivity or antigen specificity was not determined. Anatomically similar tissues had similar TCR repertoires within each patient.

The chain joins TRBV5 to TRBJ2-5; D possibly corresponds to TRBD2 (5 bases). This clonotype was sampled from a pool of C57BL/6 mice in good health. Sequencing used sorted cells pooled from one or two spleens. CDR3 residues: CASSQDGDNQDTQYF. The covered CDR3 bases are TGTGCCAGCAGCCAAGATGGGGATAACCAAGACACCCAGTAC.